These T cell receptor beta chains were read from a single sample in a study of human thymus T cells. The table came from immunoSEQ multiplex PCR; TCRdb's copy has only in-frame clones and leaves some out. The sample holds roughly 130,000 clones, around 94% seen once. Sample: thymus tissue. All receptors come from a boy under two years old with a congenital heart defect but otherwise immunologically healthy. Each CDR3 is given with its conserved first and last residue. The D gene is left open where the match is weak. Size tells how often a clone was seen (once, few, many) or the class of an expanded clone, and some rows leave it out.

CDR3 | DNA | D | V | size | J
CASSLDPKNPNNSPLHF | TGTGCCAGCAGCTTAGACCCCAAAAATCCCAATAATTCACCCCTCCACTTT | NA | TRBV7-8 | NA | TRBJ1-6
CASSSPGQGSPGHNEQFF | TGTGCCAGCAGCTCCCCGGGACAGGGATCTCCGGGGCACAATGAGCAGTTCTTC | TRBD1 | TRBV5-8 | NA | TRBJ2-1
CASSGGLAGDTSSYNEQFF | TGTGCCAGCAGCGGAGGACTAGCGGGGGATACTAGCTCCTACAATGAGCAGTTCTTC | TRBD2 | TRBV14 | NA | TRBJ2-1
CASSEAGTGPTRDGANVLTF | TGTGCCAGCAGTGAAGCCGGGACAGGGCCGACTCGTGATGGGGCCAACGTCCTGACTTTC | TRBD1 | TRBV6-1 | NA | TRBJ2-6
CATSRDHQGYNEQFF | TGTGCCACCAGCAGAGACCACCAGGGGTACAATGAGCAGTTCTTC | NA | TRBV15 | once | TRBJ2-1
CASSVELMGTGGNQPQHF | TGTGCCAGCAGCGTAGAATTAATGGGGACAGGGGGCAATCAGCCCCAGCATTTT | TRBD1 | TRBV9 | NA | TRBJ1-5
CASSEVQGEGTNEKLFF | TGCGCCAGCAGTGAAGTTCAAGGGGAGGGAACTAATGAAAAACTGTTTTTT | NA | TRBV10-2 | NA | TRBJ1-4
CAISEFEAELEAFF | TGTGCCATCAGTGAGTTCGAGGCGGAACTCGAAGCTTTCTTT | NA | TRBV10-3 | NA | TRBJ1-1
CASSRDTFPYGYTF | TGTGCCAGCAGTCGGGACACTTTCCCCTATGGCTACACCTTC | NA | TRBV28 | NA | TRBJ1-2
CASSLAPGSLPLTMSGYTF | TGTGCCAGCAGCTTAGCCCCTGGGTCCCTTCCTCTAACTATGAGTGGCTACACCTTC | NA | TRBV7-2 | NA | TRBJ1-2
CASSYQRGQGKYF | TGTGCCAGCAGTTATCAGAGAGGGCAGGGGAAGTACTTC | NA | TRBV6-1 | NA | TRBJ2-7
CASSRGSQETQYF | TGTGCCAGTAGTAGGGGGAGTCAAGAGACCCAGTACTTC | NA | TRBV19 | NA | TRBJ2-5
CASSGGDEQFF | TGTGCCAGCAGTGGCGGGGATGAGCAGTTCTTC | NA | TRBV27 | NA | TRBJ2-1
CASSYEGGNTIYF | TGTGCCAGCAGTTACGAGGGTGGAAACACCATATATTTT | NA | TRBV6-6 | NA | TRBJ1-3
CASSFGQGTSVGELFF | TGTGCCAGCAGTTTCGGACAGGGGACCTCGGTCGGGGAGCTGTTTTTT | TRBD1 | TRBV28 | NA | TRBJ2-2
CASSLYRGNQPQHF | TGTGCCAGCAGTTTATATCGGGGAAATCAGCCCCAGCATTTT | NA | TRBV27 | NA | TRBJ1-5
CASSLSAGVEQYF | TGTGCCAGCAGTTTATCGGCCGGGGTCGAGCAGTACTTC | NA | TRBV27 | NA | TRBJ2-7
CASSLVGRGLQNSPLHF | TGTGCCAGCAGCTTAGTTGGCAGGGGACTCCAAAATTCACCCCTCCACTTT | NA | TRBV7-2 | NA | TRBJ1-6
CASSSGTELTEAFF | TGTGCCAGCAGCTCCGGGACAGAGCTTACTGAAGCTTTCTTT | TRBD1 | TRBV5-5 | NA | TRBJ1-1
CAWSVVGGNTEAFF | TGTGCCTGGAGTGTGGTGGGCGGTAACACTGAAGCTTTCTTT | NA | TRBV30 | few | TRBJ1-1
CASSAPQRTQYF | TGTGCCAGCAGCGCCCCCCAACGTACGCAGTATTTT | NA | TRBV9 | NA | TRBJ2-3
CASSLNLGVDGYTF | TGTGCCAGCAGCTTGAATCTAGGTGTCGATGGCTACACCTTC | NA | TRBV5-6 | NA | TRBJ1-2
CASSLELATGELFF | TGTGCCAGCAGCTTAGAACTGGCCACCGGGGAGCTGTTTTTT | NA | TRBV11-2 | NA | TRBJ2-2
CASSIRIAGGPRWETQYF | TGTGCCAGTAGTATCCGGATAGCGGGGGGGCCTCGTTGGGAGACCCAGTACTTC | TRBD2 | TRBV19 | NA | TRBJ2-5
CASSQDRQGQNIQYF | TGCGCCAGCAGCCAAGATAGGCAGGGCCAAAACATTCAGTACTTC | NA | TRBV4-3 | NA | TRBJ2-4
CASISRVLLLSSGANVLTF | TGTGCCAGCATCTCCCGCGTGCTTTTACTCAGCTCTGGGGCCAACGTCCTGACTTTC | NA | TRBV9 | NA | TRBJ2-6
CASSVDGGGAYYEQYF | TGTGCCAGCAGCGTAGACGGCGGGGGCGCCTACTACGAGCAGTACTTC | NA | TRBV9 | NA | TRBJ2-7
CATSRVRVLNTEAFF | TGTGCCACCAGCAGAGTTAGGGTCCTGAACACTGAAGCTTTCTTT | NA | TRBV15 | few | TRBJ1-1
CASSWDRAAGYTF | TGTGCCAGCAGTTGGGACAGGGCAGCCGGCTACACCTTC | TRBD1 | TRBV27 | NA | TRBJ1-2
CASSLVRQGGRDTQYF | TGTGCCAGCAGCTTGGTTAGACAGGGGGGTAGAGATACGCAGTATTTT | TRBD1 | TRBV5-6 | once | TRBJ2-3
CASSSSRSGDKNTEAFF | TGTGCCAGCAGCTCGTCCAGGAGTGGAGATAAGAACACTGAAGCTTTCTTT | NA | TRBV7-2 | NA | TRBJ1-1
CASSTDSKTALHF | TGTGCCAGCAGTACCGACAGCAAGACGGCCCTCCACTTT | NA | TRBV6-6 | few | TRBJ1-6
CASSHTQGTHQPQHF | TGTGCCAGCAGTCATACGCAGGGGACACATCAGCCCCAGCATTTT | NA | TRBV28 | NA | TRBJ1-5
CASGQGSTNTQYF | TGTGCCAGTGGACAAGGGTCAACTAATACGCAGTATTTT | NA | TRBV19 | NA | TRBJ2-3
CASSQAFRGALYEQYF | TGTGCCAGCAGCCAAGCCTTTCGGGGGGCTCTTTACGAGCAGTACTTC | NA | TRBV14 | NA | TRBJ2-7
CASSLEGISYEQYF | TGTGCCAGCAGCTTAGAGGGGATCTCCTACGAGCAGTACTTC | NA | TRBV11-1 | NA | TRBJ2-7
CASSSTQGNEQFF | TGTGCCAGCAGTTCGACCCAAGGGAATGAGCAGTTCTTC | NA | TRBV9 | NA | TRBJ2-1
CASSEALRGENSPLHF | TGTGCCAGCAGTGAAGCGCTTCGGGGGGAAAATTCACCCCTCCACTTT | NA | TRBV6-1 | NA | TRBJ1-6
CASSEDRKRSYEQYF | TGCGCCAGCAGTGAGGACAGGAAAAGATCCTACGAGCAGTACTTC | NA | TRBV10-2 | NA | TRBJ2-7
CASRLAGEGANTEAFF | TGTGCAAGTCGCTTAGCCGGAGAGGGGGCGAACACTGAAGCTTTCTTT | NA | TRBV12-2 | NA | TRBJ1-1
CASSSRRGPGNTGELFF | TGCGCCAGCAGCTCGCGCAGGGGGCCCGGGAACACCGGGGAGCTGTTTTTT | TRBD1 | TRBV5-1 | NA | TRBJ2-2
CASTRAERDYNEQFF | TGTGCCAGCACCAGGGCCGAGCGGGATTACAATGAGCAGTTCTTC | TRBD2 | TRBV28 | NA | TRBJ2-1
CASRAGPSSGANVLTF | TGTGCCAGTAGAGCAGGGCCCAGCTCTGGGGCCAACGTCCTGACTTTC | NA | TRBV19 | NA | TRBJ2-6
CASSLHRDGGGVLNTEAFF | TGCGCCAGCAGCCTCCACCGGGACGGGGGGGGTGTATTGAACACTGAAGCTTTCTTT | NA | TRBV4-3 | NA | TRBJ1-1
CASSFPGDNEQFF | TGTGCCAGCAGCTTCCCAGGGGACAATGAGCAGTTCTTC | NA | TRBV7-9 | NA | TRBJ2-1
CASSPPGVRGSSYGYTF | TGTGCCAGCAGCCCACCGGGTGTCAGGGGAAGTAGCTATGGCTACACCTTC | NA | TRBV7-9 | few | TRBJ1-2
CSVQEGQQETQYF | TGCAGCGTCCAGGAGGGACAGCAAGAGACCCAGTACTTC | NA | TRBV29-1 | NA | TRBJ2-5
CASCRLAGGETQYF | TGTGCCAGCTGCCGACTAGCGGGGGGAGAGACCCAGTACTTC | TRBD2 | TRBV6-6 | NA | TRBJ2-5
CASSHRLAGGENTGELFF | TGTGCCAGCTCACATCGACTAGCGGGGGGCGAGAACACCGGGGAGCTGTTTTTT | TRBD2 | TRBV18 | NA | TRBJ2-2
CASRVGLANTGELFF | TGTGCCAGCAGGGTGGGACTAGCGAACACCGGGGAGCTGTTTTTT | TRBD2 | TRBV28 | NA | TRBJ2-2
CASSVGTGSSGANVLTF | TGTGCCAGCAGTGTCGGGACAGGGAGTTCTGGGGCCAACGTCCTGACTTTC | TRBD1 | TRBV2 | NA | TRBJ2-6
CASSPQNQPQHF | TGCGCCAGCAGTCCACAGAATCAGCCCCAGCATTTT | NA | TRBV10-2 | once | TRBJ1-5